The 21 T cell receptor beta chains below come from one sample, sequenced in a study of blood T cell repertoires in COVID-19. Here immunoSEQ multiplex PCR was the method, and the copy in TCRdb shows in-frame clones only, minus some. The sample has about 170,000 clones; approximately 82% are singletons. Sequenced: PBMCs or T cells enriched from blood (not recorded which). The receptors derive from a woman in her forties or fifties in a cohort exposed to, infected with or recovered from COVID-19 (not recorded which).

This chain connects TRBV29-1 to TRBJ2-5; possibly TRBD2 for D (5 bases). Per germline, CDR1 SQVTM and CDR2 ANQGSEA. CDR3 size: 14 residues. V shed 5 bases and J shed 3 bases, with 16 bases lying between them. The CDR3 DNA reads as TGCAGCGTTCACCGGGATTACGGGGAAGAGACCCAGTACTTC. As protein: CSVHRDYGEETQYF.

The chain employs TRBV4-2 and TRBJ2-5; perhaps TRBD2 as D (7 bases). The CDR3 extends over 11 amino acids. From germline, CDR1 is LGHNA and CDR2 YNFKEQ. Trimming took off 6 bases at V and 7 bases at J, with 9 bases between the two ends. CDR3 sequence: CASRGGGTQYF. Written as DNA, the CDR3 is TGTGCCAGCAGAGGGGGGGGGACCCAGTACTTC.

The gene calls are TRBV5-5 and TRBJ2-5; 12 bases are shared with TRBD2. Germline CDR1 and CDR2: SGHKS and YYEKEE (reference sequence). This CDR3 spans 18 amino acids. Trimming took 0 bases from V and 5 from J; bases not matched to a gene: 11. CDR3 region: CASSLAASGGAARETQYF. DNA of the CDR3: TGTGCCAGCAGCTTGGCGGCTAGCGGGGGGGCCGCTCGGGAGACCCAGTACTTC.

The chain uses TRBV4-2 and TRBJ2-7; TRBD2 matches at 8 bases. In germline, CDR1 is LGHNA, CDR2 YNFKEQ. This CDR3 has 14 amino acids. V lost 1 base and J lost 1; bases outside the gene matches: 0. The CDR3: CASSQGLASYEQYF. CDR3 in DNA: TGTGCCAGCAGCCAAGGACTAGCGTCCTACGAGCAGTACTTC.

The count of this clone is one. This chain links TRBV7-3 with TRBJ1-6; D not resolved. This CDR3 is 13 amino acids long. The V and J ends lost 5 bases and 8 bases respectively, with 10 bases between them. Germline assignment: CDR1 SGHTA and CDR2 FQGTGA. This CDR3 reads CASSQALYSPLHF. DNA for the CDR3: TGTGCCAGCAGCCAAGCACTCTATTCACCCCTCCACTTT.

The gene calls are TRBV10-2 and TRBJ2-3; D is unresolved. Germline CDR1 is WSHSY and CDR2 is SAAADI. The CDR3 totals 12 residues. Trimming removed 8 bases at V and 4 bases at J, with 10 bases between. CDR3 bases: TGCGCCAGCCTAAGCGATTCAGATACGCAGTATTTT. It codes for CASLSDSDTQYF.

The CDR3 loop reads CASRSGTGYSYNSPLHF. DNA of the CDR3: TGTGCCAGCAGGTCCGGGACAGGGTACTCCTATAATTCACCCCTCCACTTT. The rearrangement links TRBV28 to TRBJ1-6; 9 nucleotides agree with TRBD1. The V gene end was trimmed by 6 bases and the J gene end by 0 bases; junction bases not matched to a gene: 6. CDR3 length equals 17 residues. CDR1 and CDR2 from the germline V gene are MDHEN and SYDVKM.

The CDR3 DNA follows: TGTGCCAGCAGTACGACAGGGTGGAAGTATAATTCACCCCTCCACTTT. Encoded protein: CASSTTGWKYNSPLHF. V is TRBV27 and J is TRBJ1-6; TRBD1 agrees at 7 bases. CDR1 and CDR2 (germline): MNHEY, SMNVEV (reference sequence). Germline trimming cut 5 bases from V and 4 bases from J; bases unmatched to any gene: 8. The CDR3 totals 16 residues.

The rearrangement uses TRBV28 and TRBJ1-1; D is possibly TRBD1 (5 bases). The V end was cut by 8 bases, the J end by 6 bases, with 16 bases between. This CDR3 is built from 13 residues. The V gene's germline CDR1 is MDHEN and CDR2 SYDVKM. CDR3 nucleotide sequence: TGTGCCAGCGGGGGGGAGAGAAGGTCTGAAGCTTTCTTT. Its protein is CASGGERRSEAFF. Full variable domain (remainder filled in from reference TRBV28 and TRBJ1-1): DVKVTQSSRYLVKRTGEKVFLECVQDMDHENMFWYRQDPGLGLRLIYFSYDVKMKEKGDIPEGYSVSREKKERFSLILESASTNQTSMYLCASGGERRSEAFFGQGTRLTVV.

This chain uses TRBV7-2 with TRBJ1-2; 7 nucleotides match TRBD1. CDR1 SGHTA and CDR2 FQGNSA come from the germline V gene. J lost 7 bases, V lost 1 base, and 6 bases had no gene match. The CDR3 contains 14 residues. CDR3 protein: CASSLEEGAGGYTF. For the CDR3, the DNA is TGTGCCAGCAGCTTAGAGGAGGGGGCGGGTGGCTACACCTTC.

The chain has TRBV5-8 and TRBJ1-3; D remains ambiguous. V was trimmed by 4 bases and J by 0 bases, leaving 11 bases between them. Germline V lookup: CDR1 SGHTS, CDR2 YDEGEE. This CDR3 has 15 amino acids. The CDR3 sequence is CASSALGYSGNTIYF. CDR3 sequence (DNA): TGTGCCAGCAGCGCCCTCGGGTACTCTGGAAACACCATATATTTT.

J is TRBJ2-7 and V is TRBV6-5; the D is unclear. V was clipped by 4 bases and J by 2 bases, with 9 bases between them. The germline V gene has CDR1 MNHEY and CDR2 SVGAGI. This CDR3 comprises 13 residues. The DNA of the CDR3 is TGTGCCAGCAGTTTTCCAGCGCCCTACGAGCAGTACTTC. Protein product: CASSFPAPYEQYF.

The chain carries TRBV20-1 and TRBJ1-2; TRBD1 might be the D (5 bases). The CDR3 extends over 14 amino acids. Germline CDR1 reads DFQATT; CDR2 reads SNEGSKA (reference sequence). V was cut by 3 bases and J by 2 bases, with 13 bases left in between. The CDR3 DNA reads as TGCAGTGCTAGTCTCGACAGCGACAACTATGGCTACACCTTC. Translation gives CSASLDSDNYGYTF.

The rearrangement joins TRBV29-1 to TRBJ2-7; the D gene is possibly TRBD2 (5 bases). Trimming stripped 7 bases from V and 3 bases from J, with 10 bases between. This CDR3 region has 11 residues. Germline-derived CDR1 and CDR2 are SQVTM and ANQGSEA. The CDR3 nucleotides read TGCAGCGCCTACCGGGGCTACGAGCAGTACTTC. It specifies CSAYRGYEQYF.

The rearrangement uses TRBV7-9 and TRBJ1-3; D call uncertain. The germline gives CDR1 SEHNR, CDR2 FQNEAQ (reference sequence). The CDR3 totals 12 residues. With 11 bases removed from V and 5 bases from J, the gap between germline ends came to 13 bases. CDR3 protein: CASEGRRNTIYF. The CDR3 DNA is TGTGCCTCAGAGGGTCGACGAAACACCATATATTTT.

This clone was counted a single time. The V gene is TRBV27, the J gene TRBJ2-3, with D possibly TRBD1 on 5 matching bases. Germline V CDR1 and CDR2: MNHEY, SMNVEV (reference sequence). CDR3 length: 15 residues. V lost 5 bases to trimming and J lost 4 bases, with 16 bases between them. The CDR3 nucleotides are TGTGCCAGCAGTACCCCCCAGGGAAGGGCAGATACGCAGTATTTT. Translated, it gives CASSTPQGRADTQYF.

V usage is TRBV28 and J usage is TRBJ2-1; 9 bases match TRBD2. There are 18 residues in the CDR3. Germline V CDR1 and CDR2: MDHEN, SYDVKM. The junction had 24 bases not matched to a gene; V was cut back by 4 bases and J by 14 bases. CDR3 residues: CASSYYQPPAGGAGWEFF. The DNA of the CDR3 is TGTGCCAGCAGTTATTACCAACCTCCAGCGGGAGGCGCAGGTTGGGAGTTCTTC.

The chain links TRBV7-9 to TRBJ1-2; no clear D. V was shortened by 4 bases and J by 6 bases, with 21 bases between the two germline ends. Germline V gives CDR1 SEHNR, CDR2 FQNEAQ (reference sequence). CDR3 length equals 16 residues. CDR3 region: CASSSPSGFPGDGYTF. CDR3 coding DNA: TGTGCCAGCAGCTCCCCATCTGGCTTTCCCGGGGATGGCTACACCTTC.

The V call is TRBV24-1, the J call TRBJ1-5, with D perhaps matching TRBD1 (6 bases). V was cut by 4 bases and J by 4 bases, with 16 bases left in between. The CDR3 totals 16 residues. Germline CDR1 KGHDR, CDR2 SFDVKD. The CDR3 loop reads CATSDARGGGNQPQHF. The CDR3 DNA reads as TGTGCCACCAGTGACGCCCGGGGGGGCGGTAATCAGCCCCAGCATTTT.

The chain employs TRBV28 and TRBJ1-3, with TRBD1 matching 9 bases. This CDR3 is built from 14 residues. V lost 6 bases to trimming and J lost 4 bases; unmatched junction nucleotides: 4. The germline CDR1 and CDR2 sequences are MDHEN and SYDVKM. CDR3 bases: TGTGCCAGCAGCCGGGGGACAGGGGGAAACACCATATATTTT. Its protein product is CASSRGTGGNTIYF.

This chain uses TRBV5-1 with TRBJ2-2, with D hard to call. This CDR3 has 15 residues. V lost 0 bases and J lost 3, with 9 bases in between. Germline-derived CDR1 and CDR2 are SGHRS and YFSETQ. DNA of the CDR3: TGCGCCAGCAGCTTGGGCCTAGGAGACACCGGGGAGCTGTTTTTT. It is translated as CASSLGLGDTGELFF.